Listed below are T cell receptor beta chains from one sample, sequenced in a study of early T cells in non-severe SARS-CoV-2 infection. TCRdb re-called the 5' RACE reads through MiXCR, storing one row per CDR3 protein. Of about 28,000 distinct CDR3 sequences listed, 5% to 6.5% are singletons. The sample in question was whole blood, obtained at baseline. All receptors come from an adult who was a healthcare worker with PCR-confirmed SARS-CoV-2 infection or an uninfected control (not recorded which). Both conserved end residues are part of each CDR3. D genes are given only for firm matches. Clone size is not always given. Where it is, it says once, few, many or a class for expanded clones.

clone size: many; J gene: TRBJ2-7; V gene: TRBV6-1; D gene: TRBD1; CDR3 protein: CATSGTGSYEQYF; CDR3 DNA: TGTGCCACATCCGGGACAGGGTCCTACGAGCAGTACTTC
clone size: many; J gene: TRBJ2-1; V gene: TRBV2; D gene: TRBD2; CDR3 protein: CASLADSYNEQFF; CDR3 DNA: TGTGCCAGTCTAGCGGATTCCTACAATGAGCAGTTCTTC
clone size: many; J gene: TRBJ2-1; V gene: TRBV19; D gene: TRBD2; CDR3 protein: CASSIMLAGINEQFF; CDR3 DNA: TGTGCCAGTAGTATAATGTTAGCGGGAATCAATGAGCAGTTCTTC
clone size: many; J gene: TRBJ2-7; V gene: TRBV5-1; D gene: .; CDR3 protein: CASSPVEPGSEQYF; CDR3 DNA: TGCGCCAGCAGCCCGGTGGAGCCAGGGTCTGAGCAGTACTTC
clone size: many; J gene: TRBJ2-4; V gene: TRBV6-5; D gene: TRBD1; CDR3 protein: CASSYSSPGTGKGIQYF; CDR3 DNA: TGTGCCAGCAGTTACTCGAGTCCCGGGACAGGAAAGGGCATTCAGTACTTC
clone size: many; J gene: TRBJ2-1; V gene: TRBV15; D gene: TRBD2; CDR3 protein: CATSRGGAGGNEQFF; CDR3 DNA: TGTGCCACCAGCAGAGGAGGTGCGGGGGGAAATGAGCAGTTCTTC
clone size: many; J gene: TRBJ1-5; V gene: TRBV6-1; D gene: .; CDR3 protein: CASSAFRNQPQHF; CDR3 DNA: TGTGCCAGCAGTGCCTTTAGGAATCAGCCCCAGCATTTT
clone size: many; J gene: TRBJ1-1; V gene: TRBV3-1; D gene: .; CDR3 protein: CASSQGPGGTEAFF; CDR3 DNA: TGTGCCAGCAGCCAAGGGCCGGGGGGCACTGAAGCTTTCTTT
clone size: many; J gene: TRBJ2-1; V gene: TRBV18; D gene: TRBD2; CDR3 protein: CASSPVSGIPNEQFF; CDR3 DNA: TGTGCCAGCTCACCCGTTAGCGGGATCCCTAATGAGCAGTTCTTC
clone size: few; J gene: TRBJ2-7; V gene: TRBV28; D gene: .; CDR3 protein: CASSLGTATSYEQYF; CDR3 DNA: TGTGCCAGCAGTTTAGGGACGGCAACCTCCTACGAGCAGTACTTC
clone size: many; J gene: TRBJ2-7; V gene: TRBV19; D gene: TRBD1; CDR3 protein: CASSTTGGKYEQYF; CDR3 DNA: TGTGCCAGTAGTACGACAGGGGGCAAGTACGAGCAGTACTTC
clone size: .; J gene: TRBJ2-5; V gene: TRBV28; D gene: TRBD2; CDR3 protein: CACIQSGGETQYF; CDR3 DNA: TGTGCCTGCATTCAAAGCGGGGGGGAGACCCAGTACTTC
clone size: many; J gene: TRBJ2-5; V gene: TRBV24-1; D gene: .; CDR3 protein: CATSVPGGETQYF; CDR3 DNA: TGTGCCACCAGCGTCCCCGGGGGAGAGACCCAGTACTTC
clone size: many; J gene: TRBJ1-1; V gene: TRBV15; D gene: TRBD1; CDR3 protein: CATSKEVPGQGSATEAFF; CDR3 DNA: TGTGCCACCAGCAAAGAAGTACCGGGACAGGGATCGGCCACTGAAGCTTTCTTT
clone size: many; J gene: TRBJ1-3; V gene: TRBV20-1; D gene: TRBD1; CDR3 protein: CSAEMEGANTIYF; CDR3 DNA: TGCAGTGCTGAGATGGAGGGGGCTAACACCATATATTTT
clone size: .; J gene: TRBJ1-2; V gene: TRBV30; D gene: .; CDR3 protein: CAWSKQPGGYTF; CDR3 DNA: TGTGCCTGGAGTAAACAGCCAGGGGGCTACACCTTC
clone size: many; J gene: TRBJ2-5; V gene: TRBV11-3; D gene: .; CDR3 protein: CASSFELDQYF; CDR3 DNA: TGTGCCAGCAGCTTTGAGCTAGACCAGTACTTC
clone size: many; J gene: TRBJ2-3; V gene: TRBV27; D gene: TRBD2; CDR3 protein: CASSPGAGGTTDTQYF; CDR3 DNA: TGTGCCAGCAGTCCCGGAGCGGGAGGGACCACAGATACGCAGTATTTT
clone size: many; J gene: TRBJ1-2; V gene: TRBV20-1; D gene: TRBD1; CDR3 protein: CSAQGQGYGYTF; CDR3 DNA: TGCAGTGCTCAAGGACAGGGCTATGGCTACACCTTC
clone size: many; J gene: TRBJ2-3; V gene: TRBV24-1; D gene: TRBD2; CDR3 protein: CATSDYVAGVEDTQYF; CDR3 DNA: TGTGCCACCAGTGATTACGTAGCGGGAGTCGAAGATACGCAGTATTTT
clone size: many; J gene: TRBJ2-1; V gene: TRBV20-1; D gene: .; CDR3 protein: CSAGRLEVYEQFF; CDR3 DNA: TGCAGTGCCGGACGGCTGGAGGTCTATGAGCAGTTCTTC
clone size: .; J gene: TRBJ2-1; V gene: TRBV20-1; D gene: .; CDR3 protein: CSAKTAKSYNEQFF; CDR3 DNA: TGCAGTGCTAAGACAGCGAAATCCTACAATGAGCAGTTCTTC
clone size: .; J gene: TRBJ1-2; V gene: TRBV28; D gene: TRBD1; CDR3 protein: CASSTRTGGINGYTF; CDR3 DNA: TGTGCCAGCAGTACAAGGACAGGGGGCATCAATGGCTACACCTTC
clone size: .; J gene: TRBJ1-2; V gene: TRBV29-1; D gene: .; CDR3 protein: CSVEVGTAYGYTF; CDR3 DNA: TGCAGCGTTGAAGTAGGGACCGCTTATGGCTACACCTTC
clone size: .; J gene: TRBJ1-3; V gene: TRBV7-2; D gene: .; CDR3 protein: CASSLGSSVGGTIYF; CDR3 DNA: TGTGCCAGCAGCTTGGGGTCGTCCGTCGGTGGCACCATATATTTT
clone size: many; J gene: TRBJ2-3; V gene: TRBV12-3/TRBV12-4; D gene: TRBD1; CDR3 protein: CAISRGLRTDTQYF; CDR3 DNA: TGTGCAATCTCCAGGGGGCTTAGGACAGATACGCAGTATTTT
clone size: many; J gene: TRBJ1-5; V gene: TRBV2; D gene: .; CDR3 protein: CASSGQASNQPQHF; CDR3 DNA: TGTGCCAGCAGTGGACAGGCTAGCAATCAGCCCCAGCATTTT
clone size: few; J gene: TRBJ2-7; V gene: TRBV28; D gene: .; CDR3 protein: CASTLSALGHEQYF; CDR3 DNA: TGTGCCAGCACCTTAAGTGCGCTGGGGCACGAGCAGTACTTC
clone size: many; J gene: TRBJ1-1; V gene: TRBV4-3; D gene: .; CDR3 protein: CASSQDRAGEAFF; CDR3 DNA: TGCGCCAGCAGCCAAGATAGGGCGGGGGAAGCTTTCTTT
clone size: many; J gene: TRBJ1-6; V gene: TRBV7-2; D gene: TRBD1; CDR3 protein: CASSLTGQDNPLHF; CDR3 DNA: TGTGCCAGCAGCTTAACCGGACAGGACAATCCCCTCCACTTT
clone size: .; J gene: TRBJ2-1; V gene: TRBV7-9; D gene: .; CDR3 protein: CASSFSIGNEQFF; CDR3 DNA: TGTGCCAGCAGCTTTTCAATAGGCAATGAGCAGTTCTTC
clone size: many; J gene: TRBJ2-5; V gene: TRBV5-6; D gene: .; CDR3 protein: CASSSDSNQETQYF; CDR3 DNA: TGTGCCAGCAGCTCGGACTCCAACCAAGAGACCCAGTACTTC
clone size: .; J gene: TRBJ1-1; V gene: TRBV25-1; D gene: TRBD1; CDR3 protein: CASRDRGHDTEAFF; CDR3 DNA: TGTGCCAGCCGGGACAGGGGGCATGACACTGAAGCTTTCTTT
clone size: many; J gene: TRBJ1-2; V gene: TRBV10-3; D gene: .; CDR3 protein: CAISESVGPAWGYTF; CDR3 DNA: TGTGCCATCAGTGAATCGGTGGGTCCAGCATGGGGCTACACCTTC
clone size: many; J gene: TRBJ2-3; V gene: TRBV7-2; D gene: TRBD2; CDR3 protein: CASSPTGTSGTDTQYF; CDR3 DNA: TGTGCCAGCAGCCCCACCGGGACTAGCGGCACAGATACGCAGTATTTT
clone size: many; J gene: TRBJ2-1; V gene: TRBV7-3; D gene: TRBD1; CDR3 protein: CASSLKTGAGYNEQFF; CDR3 DNA: TGTGCCAGCAGCTTAAAGACAGGGGCAGGCTACAATGAGCAGTTCTTC
clone size: many; J gene: TRBJ2-7; V gene: TRBV7-9; D gene: .; CDR3 protein: CASTQPGRPYEQYF; CDR3 DNA: TGTGCCAGCACCCAGCCAGGTCGTCCTTACGAGCAGTACTTC
clone size: many; J gene: TRBJ1-5; V gene: TRBV12-5; D gene: .; CDR3 protein: CATAPGGFGDQPQHF; CDR3 DNA: TGTGCTACCGCCCCGGGAGGTTTCGGCGATCAGCCCCAGCATTTT
clone size: many; J gene: TRBJ2-5; V gene: TRBV11-2; D gene: TRBD1; CDR3 protein: CASSTRQGRETQYF; CDR3 DNA: TGTGCCAGCAGCACACGACAGGGACGGGAGACCCAGTACTTC
clone size: .; J gene: TRBJ2-3; V gene: TRBV6-2/TRBV6-3; D gene: .; CDR3 protein: CASSYFVTTDTQYF; CDR3 DNA: TGTGCCAGCAGTTACTTCGTCACCACAGATACGCAGTATTTT
clone size: .; J gene: TRBJ2-7; V gene: TRBV14; D gene: TRBD2; CDR3 protein: CASSPRGGPSYF; CDR3 DNA: TGTGCCAGCAGCCCCCGGGGGGGCCCTAGTTACTTC
clone size: many; J gene: TRBJ2-2; V gene: TRBV18; D gene: .; CDR3 protein: CASSLRRNTGELFF; CDR3 DNA: TGTGCCAGCTCACTGAGGCGGAACACCGGGGAGCTGTTTTTT
clone size: many; J gene: TRBJ2-2; V gene: TRBV10-3; D gene: .; CDR3 protein: CAISERADTGELFF; CDR3 DNA: TGTGCCATCAGTGAAAGGGCAGACACCGGGGAGCTGTTTTTT
clone size: many; J gene: TRBJ2-2; V gene: TRBV6-2/TRBV6-3; D gene: .; CDR3 protein: CASRAQNTGELFF; CDR3 DNA: TGTGCCAGCCGTGCCCAGAACACCGGGGAGCTGTTTTTT
clone size: many; J gene: TRBJ2-5; V gene: TRBV18; D gene: TRBD1; CDR3 protein: CASSPPGQGRQTQYF; CDR3 DNA: TGTGCCAGCTCACCTCCGGGACAGGGTCGGCAGACCCAGTACTTC
clone size: many; J gene: TRBJ2-7; V gene: TRBV20-1; D gene: .; CDR3 protein: CSARSTASYEQYF; CDR3 DNA: TGCAGTGCTAGATCGACTGCCTCCTACGAGCAGTACTTC
clone size: many; J gene: TRBJ1-1; V gene: TRBV6-6; D gene: .; CDR3 protein: CASSYPGQANTEAFF; CDR3 DNA: TGTGCCAGCAGTTACCCTGGACAAGCGAACACTGAAGCTTTCTTT